The 30 T cell receptor beta chains reported below all come from one sample, sequenced in a study of early T cells in non-severe SARS-CoV-2 infection. Each CDR3 protein is one row after TCRdb ran MiXCR on the 5' RACE reads. The sample shows more than 25,000 distinct CDR3 sequences, 4.6% of them seen only once. The sample in question was whole blood, obtained at baseline. The receptor set was obtained from an adult who was a healthcare worker with PCR-confirmed SARS-CoV-2 infection or an uninfected control (not recorded which).

CDR3 DNA: TGTGCCACCGCCGACTCGAGAGGCTACACCTTC. This gives the protein CATADSRGYTF. The chain links TRBV27 to TRBJ1-2; D is unresolved. CDR1 MNHEY and CDR2 SMNVEV come from the germline V gene (reference sequence). V lost 10 bases and J lost 8, with 14 bases in between. This CDR3 has 11 amino acids.

This clonotype was seen repeatedly, ten times or more. This chain uses TRBV3-1 with TRBJ2-3, with 9 bases matching TRBD1. The CDR3 contains 18 residues. The germline V gene encodes CDR1 LGHDT and CDR2 YNNKEL (reference sequence). With 0 bases clipped from V and 3 bases from J, the junction kept 10 bases outside the gene matches. Written as DNA, the CDR3 is TGTGCCAGCAGCCAAGAGTTAACAGGGGGCAGAAGGACAGATACGCAGTATTTT. Protein sequence: CASSQELTGGRRTDTQYF.

This clonotype was seen at least ten times. V gene TRBV6-1 combines with J gene TRBJ2-7; 11 bases line up with TRBD1. Germline values: CDR1 MNHNS, CDR2 SASEGT. Unmatched junction bases numbered 5, after V lost 6 bases and J lost 1 base. The CDR3 runs to 15 residues. CDR3 region: CASRAGTGGSYEQYF. The DNA of the CDR3 is TGTGCCAGCAGGGCCGGGACAGGGGGGTCCTACGAGCAGTACTTC.

This clonotype showed up many times. The chain joins TRBV28 to TRBJ2-5; perhaps TRBD2 as D (6 bases). The germline CDR1 and CDR2 sequences are MDHEN and SYDVKM. Trimming pared 6 bases from V and 3 bases from J, leaving 14 bases between. CDR3 size: 14 residues. The CDR3 sequence: CASRVSVAEETQYF. The DNA for the CDR3 is TGTGCCAGCAGGGTATCAGTAGCGGAAGAGACCCAGTACTTC.

In this sample, this clonotype turned up a few times. CDR3 sequence: CASSQDLGFISYEQYF. CDR3 bases: TGCGCCAGCAGCCAAGATCTGGGGTTTATCTCCTACGAGCAGTACTTC. The V call is TRBV4-1, the J call TRBJ2-7; D is undetermined. Germline-derived CDR1 and CDR2 are MGHRA and YSYEKL. CDR3 length: 16 amino acids. V dropped 0 bases and J dropped 0 bases, with 12 bases sitting between them.

This clonotype came up a few times. This chain uses TRBV10-3 with TRBJ2-7, with D perhaps being TRBD1 or TRBD2 (5 bases each). The V end lost 7 bases, the J end lost 0 bases, and 13 bases lay between the germline ends. The CDR3 extends over 14 amino acids. CDR1 ENHRY and CDR2 SYGVKD come from the germline V gene. In DNA, the CDR3 is TGTGCCATCAAAGGGGACGGAAGCTCCTACGAGCAGTACTTC. Translating it yields CAIKGDGSSYEQYF.

This clonotype was found many times. The chain links TRBV18 to TRBJ2-1; a weak D match, TRBD1 (5 bases). Germline CDR1 reads KGHSH; CDR2 reads LQKENI. The CDR3 totals 15 residues. The germline V and J ends were trimmed by 3 bases and 3 bases, with 12 bases remaining between them. The CDR3 region is CASSPLDSYYNEQFF. The CDR3 DNA reads TGTGCCAGCTCACCCCTTGACAGTTACTACAATGAGCAGTTCTTC.

There are a few counts of this clonotype. This chain joins TRBV18 and TRBJ2-1, with TRBD1 matching 7 bases. The CDR3 has 16 amino acids. Trimming at V came to 0 bases and at J to 0 bases, leaving 2 bases not matched to a gene. Germline CDR1 reads KGHSH; CDR2 reads LQKENI. This chain's CDR3 is CASSPPAGGSYNEQFF. For the CDR3, the DNA is TGTGCCAGCTCACCACCGGCAGGGGGCTCCTACAATGAGCAGTTCTTC.

At least ten counts were recorded for this clonotype. The chain joins TRBV2 to TRBJ2-3; possible D gene TRBD2, 5 bases. Between the trimmed V and J ends, which lost 6 bases and 2 bases, there was a span of 12 bases. The CDR3 covers 14 residues. The germline CDR1 and CDR2 sequences are SNHLY and FYNNEI. The CDR3 spells CASSGIRPTDTQYF. In nucleotides, the CDR3 is TGTGCCAGCAGCGGGATCCGCCCCACAGATACGCAGTATTTT.

This clonotype was seen at least ten times. The genes are TRBV10-1 and TRBJ2-1, with 11 positions matching TRBD1. CDR1 is WNHNN and CDR2 is SYGVQD in the germline V gene (reference sequence). The length of the CDR3 is 15 residues. With V trimmed by 7 bases and J by 5 bases, 7 bases remained unmatched. The CDR3 DNA follows: TGCGCCAGCAATACCGGGACAGGGGGTGACAATGAGCAGTTCTTC. Protein: CASNTGTGGDNEQFF.

This clonotype turned up a few times. The CDR3 sequence: CASSLAAYGYTF. CDR3 coding DNA: TGTGCCAGCAGCTTGGCAGCGTATGGCTACACCTTC. The V and J genes are TRBV5-5 and TRBJ1-2; D call uncertain. The V gene's germline CDR1 is SGHKS and CDR2 YYEKEE (reference sequence). V lost 0 bases and J lost 5, with 5 bases in between. The length of the CDR3 is 12 residues.

This clonotype was detected many times. This chain links TRBV11-2 with TRBJ2-1; perhaps TRBD2 as D (7 bases). V lost 5 bases and J lost 8, with 19 bases in between. Germline CDR1 is SGHAT and CDR2 is FQNNGV. The CDR3 runs 15 residues. Written as DNA, the CDR3 is TGTGCCAGCAGCAAATCGGGGGGCGTAGTCTATGAGCAGTTCTTC. Protein: CASSKSGGVVYEQFF.

As concerns this clonotype: One end of the junction does not line up with germline, which may come from a read error. This chain uses TRBV11-2 with TRBJ2-7; D is perhaps TRBD2 (6 bases). The CDR3 spans 13 residues. CDR1 and CDR2 from the germline V gene are SGHAT and FQNNGV. The CDR3 DNA reads as TGTGCCAGCAGTCCCTTGCGGGGTAGCGGTATTGTTTTC. It codes for CASSPLRGSGIVF.

This clonotype was found many times. This chain connects TRBV7-6 to TRBJ2-1, with D perhaps assigned TRBD1 or TRBD2 (5 bases each). CDR3 length equals 15 residues. V was pared by 5 bases and J by 0 bases, with 11 bases between. Germline V CDR1 and CDR2: SGHVS, FNYEAQ. The CDR3 DNA reads TGTGCCAGCAGCACGGGACGGAGCTCCTACAATGAGCAGTTCTTC. Translated: CASSTGRSSYNEQFF.

This clonotype was observed at least ten times. V and J are TRBV7-9 and TRBJ2-7; 7 bases fit TRBD1. The CDR3 has 13 residues. Germline-derived CDR1 and CDR2 are SEHNR and FQNEAQ (reference sequence). Germline trimming cut 3 bases from V and 2 bases from J; bases unmatched to any gene: 1. CDR3 coding DNA: TGTGCCAGCAGCTTTGGACAGGCCTACGAGCAGTACTTC. As protein: CASSFGQAYEQYF.

This clonotype was found many times. The J gene is TRBJ2-7, the V gene TRBV6-2 or TRBV6-3, with D unclear. V was pared by 8 bases and J by 3 bases, with 11 bases between. The germline CDR1 and CDR2 sequences are MNHEY and SVGEGT. CDR3 length: 12 amino acids. CDR3 bases: TGTGCCAGCGGATTGGGCGACTACGAGCAGTACTTC. Amino acids: CASGLGDYEQYF.

This clonotype has at least ten counts. This sequence joins TRBV7-3 and TRBJ1-1; possibly TRBD1 for D (5 bases). The V end was cut by 5 bases, the J end by 6 bases, with 28 bases between. The germline V gene encodes CDR1 SGHTA and CDR2 FQGTGA. CDR3 length: 18 residues. The CDR3, as DNA: TGTGCCAGCAGCAAAAAGATCAGGCAGGGAGGCTGGTTGGCTGAAGCTTTCTTT. It translates to CASSKKIRQGGWLAEAFF.

This clonotype was seen just once. V gene TRBV28 combines with J gene TRBJ1-2; tentatively, D is TRBD1 (6 bases). This CDR3 contains 11 residues. Trimming removed 6 bases from V and 8 bases from J, with 10 bases in between. Per the germline V gene, CDR1 is MDHEN and CDR2 is SYDVKM. The CDR3 DNA follows: TGTGCCAGCAGACACAGGGCCGGCTACACCTTC. This translates into CASRHRAGYTF.

DNA for the CDR3: TGTGCCAGCAGTCCACTAGCGGGGGCCAACCAAGAGACCCAGTACTTC. It is translated as CASSPLAGANQETQYF. The genes are TRBV12-3 or TRBV12-4 and TRBJ2-5; 11 bases line up with TRBD2. The ends lost 5 bases at V and 0 bases at J; junction bases unmatched: 5. The CDR3 is 16 residues long.

This clonotype is labeled medium-sized (0.01 to 0.1%). This chain connects TRBV19 to TRBJ2-5; 9 nucleotides agree with TRBD2. The CDR3 totals 14 residues. Trimming cost V 2 bases and J 5 bases; bases outside gene matches: 3. Germline V CDR1 and CDR2: LNHDA, SQIVND (reference sequence). The CDR3 loop reads CASSINGLAETQYF. The CDR3 region has the DNA TGTGCCAGTAGTATAAATGGACTAGCGGAGACCCAGTACTTC.

This clonotype has ten or more counts. The V call is TRBV30, the J call TRBJ2-7; D may match TRBD1 or TRBD2 (5 bases each). There are 13 residues in the CDR3. The V and J ends lost 3 bases and 2 bases respectively, with 11 bases between them. Germline lookup yields CDR1 GTSNPN and CDR2 SVGIG (reference sequence). The CDR3 DNA reads as TGTGCCTGGAGCCTGGGGGATACCTACGAGCAGTACTTC. Translating it yields CAWSLGDTYEQYF. Combining the CDR3 with reference TRBV30 and TRBJ2-7 gives the whole variable domain SQTIHQWPATLVQPVGSPLSLECTVEGTSNPNLYWYRQAAGRGLQLLFYSVGIGQISSEVPQNLSASRPQDRQFILSSKKLLLSDSGFYLCAWSLGDTYEQYFGPGTRLTVT.

At least ten counts were recorded for this clonotype. V is TRBV19 and J is TRBJ2-2; unclear D gene. The CDR3 totals 14 residues. The V end was cut by 7 bases, the J end by 0 bases, with 9 bases between. Germline V lookup: CDR1 LNHDA, CDR2 SQIVND (reference sequence). The CDR3 sequence: CASIQAPNTGELFF. In DNA, the CDR3 is TGTGCCAGTATCCAGGCCCCGAACACCGGGGAGCTGTTTTTT. Variable domain in full (rest from reference TRBV19 and TRBJ2-2): DGGITQSPKYLFRKEGQNVTLSCEQNLNHDAMYWYRQDPGQGLRLIYYSQIVNDFQKGDIAEGYSVSREKKESFPLTVTSAQKNPTAFYLCASIQAPNTGELFFGEGSRLTVL.

In its sample, this clonotype was seen many times. The J gene is TRBJ2-1, the V gene TRBV12-3 or TRBV12-4, with 11 positions matching TRBD2. V was clipped by 5 bases and J by 8 bases; unmatched bases: 8. CDR3 size: 15 residues. For the CDR3, the DNA is TGTGCCAGCAGTGCAGTAGCGGGAGGGCCACATGAGCAGTTCTTC. Translated: CASSAVAGGPHEQFF.

This clonotype was seen repeatedly, ten times or more. V usage is TRBV19 and J usage is TRBJ1-5; 8 positions agree with TRBD1. The CDR3 totals 18 residues. With V trimmed by 3 bases and J by 2 bases, 12 bases remained unmatched. CDR1 is LNHDA and CDR2 is SQIVND in the germline V gene (reference sequence). CDR3 sequence (DNA): TGTGCCAGTAGTATTTCCCCGGACAGGGCGTTCGGCAATCAGCCCCAGCATTTT. Translation: CASSISPDRAFGNQPQHF.

This clonotype was counted many times. V usage is TRBV27 and J usage is TRBJ2-7, with TRBD2 matching 14 bases. The CDR3 has 18 residues. The J segment lost 4 bases and the V segment lost 4 bases, leaving 12 bases of the junction unmatched. Per germline, CDR1 MNHEY and CDR2 SMNVEV (reference sequence). The CDR3 DNA reads TGTGCCAGCAGTTCGGGACTAGCGGGAGCGCTAGGATGGTACGAGCAGTACTTC. Translation: CASSSGLAGALGWYEQYF.

This clonotype was observed at least ten times. The chain carries TRBV4-3 and TRBJ2-7; the D is unclear. Trimming removed 0 bases from V and 5 bases from J, with 11 bases in between. This CDR3 region has 14 residues. Germline assignment: CDR1 LGHNA and CDR2 YSLEER. CDR3 loop: CASSQDSSDHEQYF. The CDR3 nucleotides read TGCGCCAGCAGCCAAGATTCCTCAGACCACGAGCAGTACTTC.

This clonotype was counted many times. This rearrangement joins TRBV7-6 to TRBJ2-2; TRBD1 matches at 7 bases. The CDR3 loop spans 15 amino acids. V lost 5 bases, J lost 7 bases, and 10 bases stayed unmatched. Per the germline V gene, CDR1 is SGHVS and CDR2 is FNYEAQ. The CDR3 sequence is CASSQGQPGSGELFF. In DNA form, the CDR3 reads TGTGCCAGCAGCCAGGGACAGCCTGGGAGCGGGGAGCTGTTTTTT.

This clonotype was observed at least ten times. The chain couples TRBV7-8 to TRBJ1-6; 7 nucleotides line up with TRBD1. Germline lookup yields CDR1 SGHVS and CDR2 FQNEAQ. V lost 5 bases and J lost 3; bases outside the gene matches: 7. The CDR3 runs 16 residues. The CDR3 coding sequence is TGTGCCAGCAGCCAACAGGGGTCCCACTATAATTCACCCCTCCACTTT. Translated, it gives CASSQQGSHYNSPLHF.

This clonotype was seen repeatedly, ten times or more. The chain links TRBV19 to TRBJ1-1; TRBD1 might be the D (6 bases). The V end lost 6 bases, the J end lost 11 bases, and 13 bases lay between the germline ends. From germline, CDR1 is LNHDA and CDR2 SQIVND (reference sequence). CDR3 length: 11 amino acids. This CDR3 reads CASRQGLWAFF. In DNA, the CDR3 is TGTGCCAGTAGACAGGGATTGTGGGCTTTCTTT.

This clonotype was counted ten times or more. The chain joins TRBV7-2 to TRBJ2-2; 10 bases line up with TRBD2. CDR1 is SGHTA, CDR2 FQGNSA, per germline. J was trimmed by 6 bases and V by 9 bases; bases with no gene match: 7. The CDR3 is 14 residues long. The CDR3 DNA sequence: TGTGCCAGATCTAGCGGGAGCATTGCCGGGGAGCTGTTTTTT. It is translated as CARSSGSIAGELFF.